The 23 T cell receptor beta chains below come from one sample, sequenced in a study of T cell responses to AZD1222 COVID-19 vaccine. TCRdb's copy holds only in-frame clones and misses some; the assay was immunoSEQ multiplex PCR. Among over 100,000 clones listed, 90% to 95% were seen once. Sequences were derived from peripheral blood, sampled on day 0 of AZD1222 vaccination. The receptors originated from an adult in good health.

The rearrangement links TRBV5-4 to TRBJ2-2; D is possibly TRBD1 (6 bases). The germline V and J ends were trimmed by 3 bases and 9 bases, with 15 bases remaining between them. Germline assignment: CDR1 SGHNT and CDR2 YYREEE (reference sequence). This CDR3 is 14 amino acids long. In DNA, the CDR3 is TGTGCCAGCAGCTGGAACAGGGATTTCCGGGAGCTGTTTTTT. It specifies CASSWNRDFRELFF.

The V call is TRBV7-2, the J call TRBJ1-2, with a possible D match to TRBD1 (6 bases). Germline V gene sequence: CDR1 SGHTA, CDR2 FQGNSA. The CDR3 has 15 residues. The germline V and J ends were trimmed by 3 bases and 5 bases, with 16 bases remaining between them. CDR3 coding DNA: TGTGCCAGCAGCTTTAGGGGGACTTCCCCTTATGGCTACACCTTC. Amino acid sequence: CASSFRGTSPYGYTF.

The chain has TRBV7-3 and TRBJ2-1; TRBD2 aligns across 10 bases. CDR3 length equals 16 residues. J was trimmed by 5 bases and V by 4 bases; bases with no gene match: 8. Germline V CDR1 and CDR2: SGHTA, FQGTGA. The CDR3 DNA reads as TGTGCCAGCAGCTCCCAAGCGGGGGGGCCGGACAATGAGCAGTTCTTC. Translation: CASSSQAGGPDNEQFF.

In nucleotides, the CDR3 is TGTGCCAGCAGCTTGGGACAGGGCACAGATACGCAGTATTTT. It codes for CASSLGQGTDTQYF. The chain joins TRBV7-3 to TRBJ2-3, with TRBD1 matching 8 bases. Germline V CDR1 and CDR2: SGHTA, FQGTGA. Germline trimming cut 3 bases from V and 1 base from J; bases unmatched to any gene: 0. The CDR3 loop spans 14 amino acids.

The genes are TRBV10-3 and TRBJ1-1; 7 nucleotides agree with TRBD1. Trimming at V came to 5 bases and at J to 1 base, leaving 4 bases not matched to a gene. In germline, CDR1 is ENHRY, CDR2 SYGVKD. This CDR3 is built from 14 residues. CDR3 bases: TGTGCCATCAGTTGGGACAGCCGGAACACTGAAGCTTTCTTT. It specifies CAISWDSRNTEAFF.

The gene calls are TRBV7-2 and TRBJ1-2, with a tentative D call TRBD1 (5 bases). The length of the CDR3 is 13 residues. In germline, CDR1 is SGHTA, CDR2 FQGNSA. The ends were cut back, 2 bases at V and 8 bases at J, with 12 bases in the middle. This chain's CDR3 is CASSLRGNEGYTF. The CDR3 nucleotides are TGTGCCAGCAGCTTACGGGGGAATGAGGGCTACACCTTC.

V is TRBV28 and J is TRBJ2-2; D gene unclear. Germline CDR1 and CDR2: MDHEN and SYDVKM. V was pared by 2 bases and J by 5 bases, with 15 bases between. This CDR3 is built from 16 residues. CDR3 sequence (DNA): TGTGCCAGCAGTTTAAGTGGACGAACCGGTACCGGGGAGCTGTTTTTT. Its translation is CASSLSGRTGTGELFF.

The chain employs TRBV5-1 and TRBJ2-4; 8 bases are shared with TRBD2. This CDR3 region has 16 residues. V was clipped by 2 bases and J by 5 bases; unmatched bases: 9. From germline, CDR1 is SGHRS and CDR2 YFSETQ. CDR3 residues: CASSFDGRADQNIQYF. In DNA, the CDR3 is TGCGCCAGCAGCTTTGACGGGAGGGCTGATCAAAACATTCAGTACTTC. Based on the CDR3 plus reference TRBV5-1 and TRBJ2-4, the full variable domain is KAGVTQTPRYLIKTRGQQVTLSCSPISGHRSVSWYQQTPGQGLQFLFEYFSETQRNKGNFPGRFSGRQFSNSRSEMNVSTLELGDSALYLCASSFDGRADQNIQYFGAGTRLSVL.

The V and J genes are TRBV27 and TRBJ2-5; the match to TRBD2 covers 8 bases. CDR3 length: 14 amino acids. CDR1 and CDR2 (germline): MNHEY, SMNVEV (reference sequence). The junction had 8 bases not matched to a gene; V was cut back by 6 bases and J by 5 bases. CDR3 sequence reads: CASRYSGSSETQYF. CDR3 in DNA: TGTGCCAGCAGGTACAGCGGGAGTAGTGAGACCCAGTACTTC.

The J gene is TRBJ2-5, the V gene TRBV21-1; TRBD1 is the table's D call and was not checked against the DNA. TRBV21-1 is a known pseudogene. The CDR3 sequence is 16 residues long. CDR3 amino acids: CASSKDNRGDEETQYF. CDR3 in DNA: TGTGCCAGCAGCAAAGATAACAGGGGGGACGAAGAGACCCAGTACTTC.

The genes are TRBV30 and TRBJ1-1; the D gene is possibly TRBD1 (5 bases). The CDR3 loop spans 13 amino acids. V dropped 5 bases and J dropped 1 base, with 11 bases sitting between them. From germline, CDR1 is GTSNPN and CDR2 SVGIG (reference sequence). For the CDR3, the DNA is TGTGCCTGGGCAGGGACGGAGAACACTGAAGCTTTCTTT. Translating gives CAWAGTENTEAFF.

The rearrangement joins TRBV15 to TRBJ1-3; D perhaps matches TRBD1 (6 bases). Germline loops: CDR1 LNHNV, CDR2 YYDKDF (reference sequence). V was cut by 0 bases and J by 0 bases, with 9 bases left in between. The CDR3 consists of 16 residues. CDR3 coding DNA: TGTGCCACCAGCAGAGATCGGGGGCTCTCTGGAAACACCATATATTTT. This codes for CATSRDRGLSGNTIYF.

The rearrangement uses TRBV30 and TRBJ1-2, with 7 positions matching TRBD1. Germline CDR1 and CDR2: GTSNPN and SVGIG (reference sequence). The CDR3 length is 16 residues. The ends lost 1 base at V and 4 bases at J; junction bases unmatched: 12. The CDR3 reads CAWSEDPLQGIYGYTF. In DNA form, the CDR3 reads TGTGCCTGGAGTGAGGACCCTTTACAGGGGATCTATGGCTACACCTTC.

V usage is TRBV7-3 and J usage is TRBJ1-5, with TRBD1 matching 9 bases. V lost 6 bases to trimming and J lost 0 bases; unmatched junction nucleotides: 15. Germline V gives CDR1 SGHTA, CDR2 FQGTGA. The CDR3 contains 19 residues. This chain's CDR3 is CASRDKDRGGSPSNQPQHF. The CDR3, as DNA: TGTGCCAGCAGGGATAAGGACAGGGGCGGTTCTCCTAGCAATCAGCCCCAGCATTTT.

The chain couples TRBV7-2 to TRBJ2-1; 10 bases are a match to TRBD2. Germline-derived CDR1 and CDR2 are SGHTA and FQGNSA. Trimming removed 5 bases from V and 6 bases from J; junction bases left unmatched: 10. There are 16 residues in the CDR3. CDR3 sequence (DNA): TGTGCCAGCAGCCGGGCGCCGGCTAGCGGGAGCAATGAGCAGTTCTTC. Its translation: CASSRAPASGSNEQFF.

V is TRBV25-1 and J is TRBJ1-2; possible D gene TRBD1, 5 bases. CDR3 length: 13 amino acids. CDR1 and CDR2 (germline): MGHDK, SYGVNS. Trimming left V 10 bases short and J 1 base short, with 13 bases between. The CDR3 loop reads CATKKTDNYGYTF. The CDR3 bases are TGTGCCACAAAAAAGACAGATAACTATGGCTACACCTTC.

A single count supports this clone. The J gene is TRBJ1-4, the V gene TRBV18; TRBD1 aligns across 9 bases. The V segment lost 2 bases and the J segment 4 bases; nucleotides outside the gene matches: 5. The germline V gene has CDR1 KGHSH and CDR2 LQKENI. The CDR3 totals 16 residues. Written as DNA, the CDR3 is TGTGCCAGCTCACCAAACAGGGGGCTTAATAATGAAAAACTGTTTTTT. This sequence encodes CASSPNRGLNNEKLFF.

This sequence joins TRBV5-6 and TRBJ2-6; 8 bases match TRBD1. V trimming: 5 bases; J trimming: 4 bases; junction bases outside the gene matches: 5. The CDR3 spans 15 residues. From germline, CDR1 is SGHDT and CDR2 YYEEEE. CDR3 loop: CASRSGGSGANVLTF. Written as DNA, the CDR3 is TGTGCCAGCAGGTCAGGGGGCTCAGGGGCCAACGTCCTGACTTTC.

This chain joins TRBV30 and TRBJ1-2; D remains unclear. Per the germline V gene, CDR1 is GTSNPN and CDR2 is SVGIG (reference sequence). This CDR3 has 11 amino acids. V lost 4 bases, J lost 5 bases, and 8 bases lay in between. CDR3 bases: TGTGCCTGGACCCCGGGGTATGGCTACACCTTC. Encoded protein: CAWTPGYGYTF.

This chain uses TRBV12-3 or TRBV12-4 with TRBJ2-7, with D maybe TRBD1 (6 bases). Trimming left V 3 bases short and J 10 bases short, with 13 bases between. The CDR3 is 12 residues long. DNA of the CDR3: TGTGCCAGCAGTTTCGTGGGACATGACCAGTACTTC. This translates into CASSFVGHDQYF.

The V gene is TRBV27, the J gene TRBJ2-2, with 7 positions matching TRBD1. The CDR3 contains 18 residues. V lost 5 bases, J lost 0 bases, and 12 bases stayed unmatched. From germline, CDR1 is MNHEY and CDR2 SMNVEV (reference sequence). CDR3 amino acids: CASSPKTGSPANTGELFF. The CDR3 bases are TGTGCCAGCAGTCCAAAGACAGGGTCCCCCGCGAACACCGGGGAGCTGTTTTTT.

The sample holds one count of this clone. V is TRBV7-9 and J is TRBJ1-5; D gene uncertain. CDR1 and CDR2 (germline): SEHNR, FQNEAQ (reference sequence). V lost 6 bases and J lost 0, with 9 bases in between. The CDR3 is 14 residues long. CDR3 amino acids: CASSISVSNQPQHF. Written as DNA, the CDR3 is TGTGCCAGCAGTATCTCGGTTAGCAATCAGCCCCAGCATTTT.

This clone came up a few times. CDR3 bases: TGCGCCAGCAGCCCCACAGCGAACACTGAAGCTTTCTTT. It translates to CASSPTANTEAFF. This chain uses TRBV5-1 with TRBJ1-1, with unresolved D. The CDR3 covers 13 residues. Germline V lookup: CDR1 SGHRS, CDR2 YFSETQ. Trimming removed 4 bases from V and 1 base from J, with 8 bases in between.